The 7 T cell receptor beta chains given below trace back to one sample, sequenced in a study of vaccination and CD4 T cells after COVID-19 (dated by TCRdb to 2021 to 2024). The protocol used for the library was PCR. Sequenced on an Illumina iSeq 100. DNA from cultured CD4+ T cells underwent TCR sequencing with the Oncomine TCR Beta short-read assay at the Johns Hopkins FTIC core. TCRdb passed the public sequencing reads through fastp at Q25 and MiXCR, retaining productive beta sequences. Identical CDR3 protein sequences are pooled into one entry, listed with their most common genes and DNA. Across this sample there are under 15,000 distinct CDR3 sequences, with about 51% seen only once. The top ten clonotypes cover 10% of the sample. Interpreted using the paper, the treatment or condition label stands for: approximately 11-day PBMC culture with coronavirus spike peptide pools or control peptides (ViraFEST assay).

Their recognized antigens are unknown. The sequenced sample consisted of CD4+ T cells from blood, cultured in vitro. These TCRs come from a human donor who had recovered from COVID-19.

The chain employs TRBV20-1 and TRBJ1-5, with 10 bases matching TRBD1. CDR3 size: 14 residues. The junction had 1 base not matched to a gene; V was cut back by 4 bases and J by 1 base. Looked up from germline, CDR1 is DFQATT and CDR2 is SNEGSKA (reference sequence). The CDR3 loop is CSAMTGGSNQPQHF. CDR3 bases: TGCAGTGCTATGACAGGGGGCAGCAATCAGCCCCAGCATTTT.

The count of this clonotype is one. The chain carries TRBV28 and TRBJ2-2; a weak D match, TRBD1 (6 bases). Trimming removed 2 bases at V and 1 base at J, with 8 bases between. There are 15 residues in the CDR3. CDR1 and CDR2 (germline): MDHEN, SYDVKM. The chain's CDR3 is CASSLEDRNTGELFF. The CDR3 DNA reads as TGTGCCAGCAGTTTAGAGGACAGGAACACCGGGGAGCTGTTTTTT.

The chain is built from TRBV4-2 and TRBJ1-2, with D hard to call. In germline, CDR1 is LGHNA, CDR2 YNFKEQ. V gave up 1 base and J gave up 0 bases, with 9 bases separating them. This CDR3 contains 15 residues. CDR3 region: CASSQVTESNYGYTF. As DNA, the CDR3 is TGTGCCAGCAGCCAAGTAACAGAATCTAACTATGGCTACACCTTC.

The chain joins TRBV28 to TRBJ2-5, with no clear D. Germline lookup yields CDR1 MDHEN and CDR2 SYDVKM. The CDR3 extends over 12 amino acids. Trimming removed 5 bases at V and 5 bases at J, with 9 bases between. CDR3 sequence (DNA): TGTGCCAGCAGTGTGACTTGGGAGACCCAGTACTTC. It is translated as CASSVTWETQYF.

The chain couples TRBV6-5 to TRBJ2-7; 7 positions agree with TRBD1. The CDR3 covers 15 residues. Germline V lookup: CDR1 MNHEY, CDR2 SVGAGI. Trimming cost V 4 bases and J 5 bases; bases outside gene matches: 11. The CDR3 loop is CASSSPNRGTDEQYF. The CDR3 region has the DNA TGTGCCAGCAGTTCCCCGAACAGGGGAACCGACGAGCAGTACTTC.

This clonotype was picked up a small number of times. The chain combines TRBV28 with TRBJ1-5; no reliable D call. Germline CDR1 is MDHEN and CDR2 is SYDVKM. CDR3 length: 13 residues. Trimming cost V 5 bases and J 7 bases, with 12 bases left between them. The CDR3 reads CASSPRSGQPQHF. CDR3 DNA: TGTGCCAGCAGTCCCCGGTCCGGACAGCCCCAGCATTTT.

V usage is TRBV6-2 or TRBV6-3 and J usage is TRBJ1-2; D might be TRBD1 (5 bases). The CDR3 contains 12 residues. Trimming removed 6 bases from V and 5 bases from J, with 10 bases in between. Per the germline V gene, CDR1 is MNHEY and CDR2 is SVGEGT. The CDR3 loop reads CASSRTWYGYTF. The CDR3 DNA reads TGTGCCAGCAGCCGGACATGGTATGGCTACACCTTC.